The clone carrying this T cell receptor (beta chain) was recorded a few times. What it binds is not known. PCR used 60 Vbeta primers and 13 Jbeta primers. The protocol was immunoSEQ multiplex PCR, while the TCRdb copy is restricted to in-frame clones and leaves out a portion. Here the sample spans about 170,000 clones, around 78% being singletons. Trimming cost V 3 bases and J 5 bases; bases outside gene matches: 5. Germline V lookup: CDR1 LGHNA, CDR2 YNFKEQ. The CDR3 extends over 14 amino acids. This specimen comes from a study of cytomegalovirus exposure and HLA in healthy donors. Study context: Previous work identified around 120 million unique TCR beta sequences from 150 million to 200 million T cells. Study-wide results and limits: The classifier, whose performance was assessed in both the original and validation cohorts, reportedly diagnosed cytomegalovirus status with high specificity and sensitivity.

The TCR was taken from a female donor in good health and CMV-seronegative. The sample consisted of PBMCs. V gene TRBV4-2 combines with J gene TRBJ2-3; 7 bases are a match to TRBD2. This CDR3 reads CASSQFGGGDTQYF. Here the CDR3 DNA reads TGTGCCAGCAGCCAGTTTGGGGGGGGAGATACGCAGTATTTT.